The 26 T cell receptor beta chains below come from one sample, sequenced in a study of blood T cell repertoires in COVID-19. The method was immunoSEQ multiplex PCR; TCRdb's version includes in-frame clones alone and lacks a portion of them. Of around 220,000 clones in the sample, approximately 86% were seen once. The sample comprised peripheral blood. The source of these receptors is a woman older than 75 with active or convalescent COVID-19.

The V call is TRBV18, the J call TRBJ2-7, with D perhaps matching TRBD2 (5 bases). This CDR3 is built from 14 residues. Per the germline V gene, CDR1 is KGHSH and CDR2 is LQKENI. Trimming left V 4 bases short and J 1 base short, with 11 bases between. The CDR3 region is CASSLNPGSYEQYF. The CDR3 DNA is TGTGCCAGCTCACTAAATCCGGGATCCTACGAGCAGTACTTC. Together with reference TRBV18 and TRBJ2-7, the CDR3 gives the full variable domain: NAGVMQNPRHLVRRRGQEARLRCSPMKGHSHVYWYRQLPEEGLKFMVYLQKENIIDESGMPKERFSAEFPKEGPSILRIQQVVRGDSAAYFCASSLNPGSYEQYFGPGTRLTVT.

The CDR3 loop reads CASSSTASSYEQYF. The CDR3 nucleotides are TGTGCCAGCAGCTCAACAGCCAGCTCCTACGAGCAGTACTTC. The chain recombines TRBV11-2 with TRBJ2-7; D ambiguous. This CDR3 spans 14 amino acids. V dropped 4 bases and J dropped 0 bases, with 10 bases sitting between them. Germline V gives CDR1 SGHAT, CDR2 FQNNGV. Filled out from reference TRBV11-2 and TRBJ2-7, the complete variable domain reads EAGVAQSPRYKIIEKRQSVAFWCNPISGHATLYWYQQILGQGPKLLIQFQNNGVVDDSQLPKDRFSAERLKGVDSTLKIQPAKLEDSAVYLCASSSTASSYEQYFGPGTRLTVT.

The J gene is TRBJ1-2, the V gene TRBV5-1, with 7 positions matching TRBD1. The CDR3 totals 15 residues. V was clipped by 4 bases and J by 4 bases; unmatched bases: 10. Germline V gene data show CDR1 as SGHRS and CDR2 as YFSETQ. The DNA of the CDR3 is TGCGCCAGCAGCCTCCAGAAACGACAGGGCTATGGCTACACCTTC. This sequence encodes CASSLQKRQGYGYTF.

In DNA form, the CDR3 reads TGTGCCAGCAGCCCAACTAGCGGGGGGGCCTATAGTATAGATACGCAGTATTTT. This translates into CASSPTSGGAYSIDTQYF. The chain is built from TRBV7-7 and TRBJ2-3; TRBD2 aligns across 13 bases. This CDR3 has 18 residues. Trimming took 5 bases from V and 5 from J; bases not matched to a gene: 13. Germline V gene data show CDR1 as SSHAT and CDR2 as FNYEAQ (reference sequence).

The genes are TRBV7-9 and TRBJ1-4; 11 nucleotides agree with TRBD1. Germline loops: CDR1 SEHNR, CDR2 FQNEAQ (reference sequence). V was pared by 7 bases and J by 4 bases, with 8 bases of the junction left unmatched. The length of the CDR3 is 16 residues. CDR3 region: CASKTGQGAFNEKLFF. CDR3 bases: TGTGCCAGCAAAACCGGACAGGGGGCCTTTAATGAAAAACTGTTTTTT.

The chain recombines TRBV23-1 with TRBJ2-5, with 8 bases aligning to TRBD2. TRBV23-1 is filed as an ORF, its function uncertain. J gave up 5 bases and V 2 bases, and 13 bases lay outside the gene matches. There are 17 residues in the CDR3. CDR3 bases: TGCGCCAGCAGTCAAGCCGGGGGGGGCCCCGGTAGGGAGACCCAGTACTTC. This sequence encodes CASSQAGGGPGRETQYF.

This clone showed up just once. V usage is TRBV21-1 and J usage is TRBJ1-4; TRBD1 reflects the table's D call only, with no check against the DNA. TRBV21-1 is recorded as a pseudogene. CDR3 length: 16 residues. In nucleotides, the CDR3 is TGTGCCAGCAGCATAGAGGGGACAATAGGTAATGAAAAACTGTTTTTT. Amino acids: CASSIEGTIGNEKLFF.

Concerning this clone itself: A read error may produce the germline difference seen at one junction end. The rearrangement uses TRBV5-5 and TRBJ1-2; D is ambiguous. Germline V lookup: CDR1 SGHKS, CDR2 YYEKEE (reference sequence). The CDR3 spans 14 residues. The CDR3 DNA follows: TGTGCCAGCAACTTGGGTGTAGCGGCCGACGGCTACACCTTC. The encoded protein is CASNLGVAADGYTF.

This chain uses TRBV5-1 with TRBJ2-7, with D possibly TRBD1 on 6 matching bases. CDR1 and CDR2 from the germline V gene are SGHRS and YFSETQ. The CDR3 covers 16 residues. V was clipped by 1 base and J by 1 base, with 15 bases between them. CDR3 coding DNA: TGCGCCAGCAGCTTGTCGGCGACAGGAGTATCCTACGAGCAGTACTTC. It translates to CASSLSATGVSYEQYF.

This chain links TRBV28 with TRBJ1-5; no reliable D call. Trimming pared 3 bases from V and 2 bases from J, leaving 14 bases between. The CDR3 length is 16 residues. CDR1 and CDR2 from the germline V gene are MDHEN and SYDVKM. The CDR3 reads CASSFPYIGGNQPQHF. CDR3 DNA: TGTGCCAGCAGTTTTCCCTACATCGGGGGCAATCAGCCCCAGCATTTT.

The rearrangement links TRBV11-2 to TRBJ1-2; tentative D call: TRBD1 (5 bases). The CDR3 extends over 15 amino acids. Germline V gene lookup returns CDR1 SGHAT and CDR2 FQNNGV. V shed 5 bases and J shed 5 bases, with 18 bases lying between them. CDR3 sequence reads: CASSTSSGTQYGYTF. The DNA of the CDR3 is TGTGCCAGCAGCACCTCATCCGGGACTCAGTATGGCTACACCTTC.

This chain connects TRBV19 to TRBJ1-1; 9 positions agree with TRBD1. Germline trimming cut 6 bases from V and 8 bases from J; bases unmatched to any gene: 13. CDR3 length: 15 amino acids. CDR1 and CDR2 from the germline V gene are LNHDA and SQIVND (reference sequence). The CDR3 DNA reads as TGTGCCAGTAGCGAAACCGGGACAGGGCCTCCCGAAGCTTTCTTT. The encoded protein is CASSETGTGPPEAFF.

The chain links TRBV5-1 to TRBJ2-5, with 14 bases identical to TRBD2. Germline values: CDR1 SGHRS, CDR2 YFSETQ. Trimming cost V 4 bases and J 0 bases; bases outside gene matches: 8. The CDR3 consists of 18 residues. The CDR3 DNA reads as TGCGCCAGCAGCCCCGGACTAGCGGGGGGTCCGTACCAAGAGACCCAGTACTTC. Residues: CASSPGLAGGPYQETQYF.

This sequence joins TRBV9 and TRBJ2-7; a possible D gene is TRBD1 (6 bases). V lost 0 bases to trimming and J lost 2 bases, with 12 bases between them. Per germline, CDR1 SGDLS and CDR2 YYNGEE. This CDR3 is 15 amino acids long. The CDR3 DNA reads as TGTGCCAGCAGCGTAGGGCCAGGGGTACCCTACGAGCAGTACTTC. Translating it yields CASSVGPGVPYEQYF.

The chain carries TRBV5-1 and TRBJ2-3, with 9 bases that match TRBD1. J gave up 2 bases and V 6 bases, and 7 bases lay outside the gene matches. The CDR3 is 15 amino acids. Germline CDR1 is SGHRS and CDR2 is YFSETQ. CDR3 in DNA: TGCGCCAGCATGTCGGGGACAGGGACCACAGATACGCAGTATTTT. Translated: CASMSGTGTTDTQYF.

J is TRBJ2-2 and V is TRBV6-5, with D possibly TRBD2 on 6 matching bases. The CDR3 totals 15 residues. V was shortened by 6 bases and J by 4 bases, with 15 bases between the two germline ends. Germline CDR1 is MNHEY and CDR2 is SVGAGI. Here the CDR3 reads CASRSREQGTGELFF. Here the CDR3 DNA reads TGTGCCAGCAGGAGCCGGGAGCAGGGCACCGGGGAGCTGTTTTTT.

The V gene is TRBV6-5, the J gene TRBJ1-2; 8 bases are a match to TRBD1. The CDR3 consists of 15 residues. Trimming cost V 4 bases and J 2 bases; bases outside gene matches: 6. In germline, CDR1 is MNHEY, CDR2 SVGAGI. In nucleotides, the CDR3 is TGTGCCAGCAGTTTCACGGGGACAGGCAACTATGGCTACACCTTC. Its translation: CASSFTGTGNYGYTF.

Remarks on this clone: This CDR3 is also generated by other DNA sequences in the sample. The chain couples TRBV27 to TRBJ2-7; possible D gene TRBD2, 5 bases. V shed 0 bases and J shed 4 bases, with 7 bases lying between them. CDR1 and CDR2 from the germline V gene are MNHEY and SMNVEV (reference sequence). This CDR3 region has 13 residues. Here the CDR3 DNA reads TGTGCCAGCAGTTTATCTCGGGGTTACGAGCAGTACTTC. This codes for CASSLSRGYEQYF.

V is TRBV5-5 and J is TRBJ2-5; D unresolved. The V gene lost 2 bases and the J gene lost 3 bases, with 8 bases spanning the gap. This CDR3 comprises 13 residues. Germline V gene lookup returns CDR1 SGHKS and CDR2 YYEKEE (reference sequence). The CDR3 nucleotides read TGTGCCAGCAGCTTCGCGGATAAAGAGACCCAGTACTTC. Protein sequence: CASSFADKETQYF.

The chain is built from TRBV30 and TRBJ1-5; unclear D gene. Germline CDR1 GTSNPN, CDR2 SVGIG (reference sequence). The germline V and J ends were trimmed by 0 bases and 6 bases, with 15 bases remaining between them. The CDR3 is 15 amino acids. The CDR3 sequence: CAWSVLSGLGQPQHF. The CDR3 nucleotides are TGTGCCTGGAGTGTACTAAGTGGTCTGGGTCAGCCCCAGCATTTT.

This rearrangement joins TRBV19 to TRBJ1-2; TRBD1 is a possible D gene (5 bases). Trimming removed 3 bases from V and 8 bases from J, with 10 bases in between. CDR1 is LNHDA and CDR2 is SQIVND in the germline V gene (reference sequence). This CDR3 is built from 12 residues. The CDR3 loop reads CASSILPGGYTF. The DNA for the CDR3 is TGTGCCAGTAGTATCCTTCCAGGGGGCTACACCTTC.

The genes are TRBV5-1 and TRBJ1-4; no firm D call. The CDR3 has 15 residues. Germline CDR1 reads SGHRS; CDR2 reads YFSETQ. Trimming removed 0 bases from V and 8 bases from J, with 14 bases in between. CDR3 sequence (DNA): TGCGCCAGCAGCTTGGAGGCGGAGGGAGGCGAAAAACTGTTTTTT. This gives the protein CASSLEAEGGEKLFF.

The rearrangement joins TRBV28 to TRBJ2-1, with TRBD1 matching 7 bases. J gave up 4 bases and V 3 bases, and 12 bases lay outside the gene matches. The CDR3 length is 17 residues. CDR1 is MDHEN, CDR2 SYDVKM, per germline. The CDR3 region is CASSFSWAGGFYNEQFF. The CDR3 DNA is TGTGCCAGCAGTTTCTCGTGGGCAGGGGGATTTTACAATGAGCAGTTCTTC.

The chain couples TRBV6-2 or TRBV6-3 to TRBJ1-2; 8 bases align to TRBD1. The CDR3 runs 13 residues. CDR1 MNHEY and CDR2 SVGEGT come from the germline V gene. V was clipped by 4 bases and J by 8 bases; unmatched bases: 6. CDR3 in amino acids: CASSWQGAVGYTF. The DNA for the CDR3 is TGTGCCAGCAGTTGGCAGGGGGCCGTGGGCTACACCTTC.

This chain joins TRBV7-9 and TRBJ1-5, with D unclear. Between the trimmed V and J ends, which lost 1 base and 7 bases, there was a span of 11 bases. The CDR3 loop spans 14 amino acids. CDR1 and CDR2 (germline): SEHNR, FQNEAQ (reference sequence). CDR3 amino acids: CASSLEGGGQPQHF. CDR3 coding DNA: TGTGCCAGCAGCTTAGAAGGCGGAGGGCAGCCCCAGCATTTT.

The V and J genes are TRBV6-1 and TRBJ2-7; 7 bases fit TRBD1. The germline CDR1 and CDR2 sequences are MNHNS and SASEGT. CDR3 size: 13 residues. V was pared by 3 bases and J by 5 bases, with 4 bases of the junction left unmatched. CDR3 protein: CASSDLGGHEQYF. The CDR3, as DNA: TGTGCCAGCAGTGATCTAGGGGGCCACGAGCAGTACTTC.